This T cell receptor beta chain was identified in a study (dated by TCRdb to the mid-2010s). Study-wide context: The study tested whether tumor-infiltrating Tregs in breast cancer are recruited from blood Tregs or converted in situ from other CD4+ T cell subsets. The full study reports these points: The TCR alpha and beta sequences of tumor-infiltrating Tregs showed the greatest overlap with tumor naive CD4+ T cells, followed by blood naive CD4+ T cells. Tumor memory CD4+ T cell TCR gene usage was found to cluster with blood and lymph node memory CD4+ cells and with lymph node naive CD4+ cells. The larger-cohort validation was restricted to a single TCR beta V-J rearrangement rather than whole repertoires.

On this clonotype: Its antigen is not yet known. Per-base quality was not reported, and no clone a single base away is much larger than it.

The memory CD4+ T cell population was isolated based on a CD4+CD45RO+CD25- phenotype. Tregs, naive and memory CD4+ T cells from tumor, blood and ipsilateral draining lymph nodes of a handful of breast cancer patients underwent full-length TCR alpha and beta sequencing. Tumor tissue, along with lymph nodes from ipsilateral axillary dissection, was perfused with PBS, minced, and then digested using collagenase I and hyaluronidase. Sorted cell populations were confirmed by FACS to exceed 90% purity. Full-length TCR variable regions were amplified by 5' RACE PCR with constant-region reverse primers, and semi-nested PCR with Nested Universal Primer A was subsequently performed. The ReliaPrep RNA Cell Miniprep System was used to extract total RNA, which was then reverse transcribed into 5'RACE-ready cDNA with the SMARTer RACE 5'/3' Kit. Full-length TCR alpha and beta libraries were barcoded with multiplex adaptors and sequenced on an Illumina MiSeq. In the original analysis: For each of nine subset-tissue groups, sequencing data from the five patients were combined, and the groups were compared by unsupervised clustering of TCR gene usage. The Morisita-Horn index, with shared sequences weighted by their contribution to each repertoire, was used to calculate repertoire similarity. TCRdb reworked the public reads: Q25 trimming with fastp, MiXCR clone assembly, productive beta chains retained. Each entry merges the rows of one CDR3 protein and shows their most common DNA and genes. TCRdb, rather than the study authors, made the V and J calls. The sample records 55,000 to 70,000 distinct CDR3 sequences, 25% to 30% of which are singletons. About 3% of the sample is held by the ten biggest clonotypes.

CDR3 length: 14 amino acids, cysteine to phenylalanine. Only CDR3 DNA remains: 42 bases, in frame from the first base. The germline V gene yields SGHAT for CDR1 and FQNNGV for CDR2. From V the trimming removes 3 bases and from J it removes 11 bases, while the gene matches leave 11 bases of the junction unaccounted for. The receptor chain draws on TRBV11-2 and TRBJ1-1; 8 junctional bases match TRBD1. Sequenced: tumor-infiltrating memory CD4+ T cells sorted from the breast tumor. Read against the paper, the sample's cell subset or site label means: memory CD4+ T cells, CD4+CD45RO+CD25-. The clonotype comes from a female donor with breast cancer. CDR3 region: CASSLMDRVGRAFF. The DNA sequence follows: TGTGCCAGCAGCTTGATGGACAGGGTCGGTAGGGCTTTCTTT.